These T cell receptor beta chains were read from a single sample in a study of cytomegalovirus exposure and HLA in healthy donors. Sequencing used immunoSEQ multiplex PCR; TCRdb keeps in-frame clones, though not all of them. The sample lists around 140,000 clones, 75% to 85% occurring once. Sequenced sample: PBMCs. These receptor sequences come from a male donor in good health and CMV-seronegative. Both conserved end residues are part of each CDR3. A D gene is named only where the DNA matches it firmly. A row's size may be missing; if present it is once, few, many or a size class.

clone size: .; J gene: TRBJ1-4; D gene: TRBD1; V gene: TRBV5-1; CDR3 protein: CASSSGDRAEGEKLFF; CDR3 DNA: TGCGCCAGCAGCAGTGGGGACAGGGCAGAGGGCGAAAAACTGTTTTTT
clone size: .; J gene: TRBJ2-3; D gene: TRBD2; V gene: TRBV7-7; CDR3 protein: CASSFGGGTSTDTQYF; CDR3 DNA: TGTGCTAGCAGCTTCGGGGGGGGGACATCGACAGATACGCAGTATTTT
clone size: .; J gene: TRBJ1-2; D gene: .; V gene: TRBV6-5; CDR3 protein: CASSPLLGDYGYTF; CDR3 DNA: TGTGCCAGCAGCCCACTCCTCGGAGACTATGGCTACACCTTC
clone size: .; J gene: TRBJ1-5; D gene: TRBD1; V gene: TRBV19; CDR3 protein: CASSPRQGEGNQPQHF; CDR3 DNA: TGTGCCAGTAGTCCTCGACAGGGAGAAGGCAATCAGCCCCAGCATTTT
clone size: .; J gene: TRBJ2-5; D gene: TRBD1; V gene: TRBV12-5; CDR3 protein: CASGVTGGKETQYF; CDR3 DNA: TGTGCTAGTGGTGTGACAGGGGGAAAAGAGACCCAGTACTTC
clone size: once; J gene: TRBJ1-4; D gene: .; V gene: TRBV27; CDR3 protein: CASSQGDATNEKLFF; CDR3 DNA: TGTGCCAGCAGCCAAGGAGATGCAACTAATGAAAAACTGTTTTTT
clone size: few; J gene: TRBJ2-3; D gene: .; V gene: TRBV19; CDR3 protein: CASSERGTSSDTQYF; CDR3 DNA: TGTGCCAGTAGTGAAAGGGGAACTAGCTCTGATACGCAGTATTTT
clone size: .; J gene: TRBJ1-5; D gene: .; V gene: TRBV7-2; CDR3 protein: CASSSEHQGFNQPQHF; CDR3 DNA: TGTGCCAGCAGCTCCGAGCATCAGGGGTTTAATCAGCCCCAGCATTTT
clone size: once; J gene: TRBJ1-2; D gene: .; V gene: TRBV6-1; CDR3 protein: CASSELPADYGYTF; CDR3 DNA: TGTGCCAGCAGTGAACTCCCGGCGGACTATGGCTACACCTTC
clone size: .; J gene: TRBJ2-5; D gene: TRBD1; V gene: TRBV30; CDR3 protein: CAWSLGADREETQYF; CDR3 DNA: TGTGCCTGGAGTCTCGGGGCTGACAGGGAAGAGACCCAGTACTTC
clone size: .; J gene: TRBJ1-5; D gene: .; V gene: TRBV7-2; CDR3 protein: CASSPPGQPQHF; CDR3 DNA: TGTGCCAGCAGCCCCCCAGGTCAGCCCCAGCATTTT
clone size: .; J gene: TRBJ2-7; D gene: TRBD1; V gene: TRBV5-1; CDR3 protein: CASSLDPRDRGPEQYF; CDR3 DNA: TGCGCCAGCAGCTTGGACCCCCGGGACAGGGGGCCCGAGCAGTACTTC
clone size: once; J gene: TRBJ2-5; D gene: TRBD2; V gene: TRBV7-8; CDR3 protein: CASVLGLAGMQETQYF; CDR3 DNA: TGTGCCAGCGTCCTCGGACTAGCGGGGATGCAAGAGACCCAGTACTTC
clone size: .; J gene: TRBJ1-5; D gene: .; V gene: TRBV27; CDR3 protein: CASSQGLGLLEPQHF; CDR3 DNA: TGTGCCAGCAGCCAGGGATTGGGTCTTCTAGAACCCCAGCATTTT
clone size: .; J gene: TRBJ1-4; D gene: TRBD1; V gene: TRBV4-3; CDR3 protein: CASSQDRRTGGEANEKLFF; CDR3 DNA: TGCGCCAGCAGCCAAGATAGGAGGACAGGGGGGGAGGCTAATGAAAAACTGTTTTTT
clone size: .; J gene: TRBJ1-1; D gene: TRBD1; V gene: TRBV4-3; CDR3 protein: CASSLAGTGSGAFF; CDR3 DNA: TGCGCCAGCAGCCTCGCCGGGACAGGGAGCGGAGCTTTCTTT
clone size: .; J gene: TRBJ2-5; D gene: TRBD1; V gene: TRBV2; CDR3 protein: CASGVGGQGAWEQYF; CDR3 DNA: TGTGCCAGCGGGGTGGGGGGACAGGGGGCTTGGGAGCAGTACTTC
clone size: .; J gene: TRBJ2-7; D gene: TRBD1; V gene: TRBV10-3; CDR3 protein: CATGGGQGFYEQYF; CDR3 DNA: TGTGCCACCGGTGGGGGACAGGGGTTCTACGAGCAGTACTTC
clone size: .; J gene: TRBJ1-1; D gene: .; V gene: TRBV11-2; CDR3 protein: CASSLEESEAFF; CDR3 DNA: TGTGCCAGCAGCTTAGAGGAGTCTGAAGCTTTCTTT
clone size: once; J gene: TRBJ1-3; D gene: TRBD1; V gene: TRBV7-9; CDR3 protein: CASSLNRGSSGNTIYF; CDR3 DNA: TGTGCCAGCAGCCTAAACAGGGGATCCTCTGGAAACACCATATATTTT
clone size: .; J gene: TRBJ1-5; D gene: .; V gene: TRBV6-1; CDR3 protein: CASSDQVGNQPQHF; CDR3 DNA: TGTGCCAGCAGTGACCAGGTCGGCAATCAGCCCCAGCATTTT
clone size: .; J gene: TRBJ2-2; D gene: TRBD2; V gene: TRBV9; CDR3 protein: CASKGRLAVRTGELFF; CDR3 DNA: TGTGCCAGCAAGGGAAGGCTAGCGGTCCGAACCGGGGAGCTGTTTTTT
clone size: once; J gene: TRBJ1-6; D gene: .; V gene: TRBV7-8; CDR3 protein: CASSPRPPKTYNSPLHF; CDR3 DNA: TGTGCCAGCAGTCCCAGGCCCCCGAAAACCTATAATTCACCCCTCCACTTT
clone size: .; J gene: TRBJ2-5; D gene: .; V gene: TRBV6-5; CDR3 protein: CASSRQQETQYF; CDR3 DNA: TGTGCCAGCAGTCGTCAGCAAGAGACCCAGTACTTC
clone size: once; J gene: TRBJ1-2; D gene: .; V gene: TRBV19; CDR3 protein: CASSISGSNYGYTF; CDR3 DNA: TGTGCCAGTAGTATATCGGGGTCTAACTATGGCTACACCTTC
clone size: .; J gene: TRBJ1-6; D gene: TRBD1; V gene: TRBV6-5; CDR3 protein: CASSPSGTANSPLHF; CDR3 DNA: TGTGCCAGCAGTCCCTCCGGGACAGCTAATTCACCCCTCCACTTT
clone size: .; J gene: TRBJ1-2; D gene: .; V gene: TRBV6-4; CDR3 protein: CASNPGGGAGYGYTF; CDR3 DNA: TGTGCCAGCAATCCCGGGGGAGGGGCCGGCTATGGCTACACCTTC
clone size: .; J gene: TRBJ2-5; D gene: TRBD1; V gene: TRBV30; CDR3 protein: CAWSRQGRETQYF; CDR3 DNA: TGTGCCTGGAGTAGACAGGGGAGGGAGACCCAGTACTTC
clone size: once; J gene: TRBJ1-1; D gene: .; V gene: TRBV10-2; CDR3 protein: CASSESAGGGTEAFF; CDR3 DNA: TGCGCCAGCAGTGAGTCGGCGGGGGGAGGGACTGAAGCTTTCTTT
clone size: .; J gene: TRBJ2-7; D gene: TRBD2; V gene: TRBV7-2; CDR3 protein: CASSLEGGGSYEQYF; CDR3 DNA: TGTGCCAGCAGCTTAGAGGGCGGGGGGTCCTACGAGCAGTACTTC
clone size: once; J gene: TRBJ2-7; D gene: TRBD1; V gene: TRBV19; CDR3 protein: CASSPPPGQGRYEQYF; CDR3 DNA: TGTGCCAGTTCTCCCCCACCGGGACAGGGGAGGTACGAGCAGTACTTC
clone size: .; J gene: TRBJ2-1; D gene: TRBD1; V gene: TRBV7-8; CDR3 protein: CASSSDRVPEQFF; CDR3 DNA: TGTGCCAGCAGTTCAGACAGGGTCCCTGAGCAGTTCTTC
clone size: .; J gene: TRBJ1-1; D gene: .; V gene: TRBV5-1; CDR3 protein: CASSLEGGTEAFF; CDR3 DNA: TGCGCCAGCAGCTTGGAAGGGGGTACTGAAGCTTTCTTT
clone size: .; J gene: TRBJ1-3; D gene: TRBD1; V gene: TRBV2; CDR3 protein: CASRPGQGTGNTIYF; CDR3 DNA: TGTGCCAGCAGGCCGGGACAGGGTACGGGAAACACCATATATTTT
clone size: .; J gene: TRBJ1-6; D gene: .; V gene: TRBV18; CDR3 protein: CASSPTGKDSPLHF; CDR3 DNA: TGTGCCAGCTCACCAACAGGGAAGGATTCACCCCTCCACTTT
clone size: .; J gene: TRBJ2-2; D gene: .; V gene: TRBV6-1; CDR3 protein: CATRHRVDTGELFF; CDR3 DNA: TGTGCCACCAGGCATCGGGTGGACACCGGGGAGCTGTTTTTT
clone size: .; J gene: TRBJ1-1; D gene: TRBD1; V gene: TRBV2; CDR3 protein: CASTGQPNTEAFF; CDR3 DNA: TGTGCCAGCACGGGACAGCCGAACACTGAAGCTTTCTTT
clone size: once; J gene: TRBJ2-1; D gene: TRBD1; V gene: TRBV5-1; CDR3 protein: CASSLDRGNNEQFF; CDR3 DNA: TGCGCCAGCAGCTTAGACAGGGGGAACAATGAGCAGTTCTTC
clone size: .; J gene: TRBJ2-5; D gene: .; V gene: TRBV5-4; CDR3 protein: CASSVDRAGTQYF; CDR3 DNA: TGTGCCAGCAGCGTGGACCGAGCGGGGACCCAGTACTTC
clone size: .; J gene: TRBJ1-2; D gene: .; V gene: TRBV4-1; CDR3 protein: CASSQSSGALNPYGYTF; CDR3 DNA: TGCGCCAGCAGCCAGAGCTCTGGAGCACTCAACCCATATGGCTACACCTTC
clone size: .; J gene: TRBJ1-2; D gene: TRBD1; V gene: TRBV5-1; CDR3 protein: CASGQGAGLYGYTF; CDR3 DNA: TGCGCCAGCGGCCAGGGGGCAGGTCTCTATGGCTACACCTTC
clone size: .; J gene: TRBJ1-1; D gene: .; V gene: TRBV7-2; CDR3 protein: CASSLEAGRVAFF; CDR3 DNA: TGTGCCAGCAGCTTAGAGGCCGGCCGGGTAGCTTTCTTT
clone size: .; J gene: TRBJ1-1; D gene: .; V gene: TRBV11-2; CDR3 protein: CASSLNTEAFF; CDR3 DNA: TGTGCCAGCAGTCTTAACACTGAAGCTTTCTTT
clone size: .; J gene: TRBJ2-5; D gene: TRBD2; V gene: TRBV29-1; CDR3 protein: CSVLAVETQYF; CDR3 DNA: TGCAGCGTACTAGCGGTGGAGACCCAGTACTTC
clone size: .; J gene: TRBJ2-7; D gene: TRBD1; V gene: TRBV7-8; CDR3 protein: CASSTGTGREQYF; CDR3 DNA: TGTGCCAGCAGCACAGGGACAGGGCGCGAGCAGTACTTC
clone size: once; J gene: TRBJ2-7; D gene: .; V gene: TRBV29-1; CDR3 protein: CSVSDRSYEQYF; CDR3 DNA: TGCAGCGTTTCTGACAGATCCTACGAGCAGTACTTC
clone size: .; J gene: TRBJ1-5; D gene: .; V gene: TRBV15; CDR3 protein: CATSRVTVSNQPQHF; CDR3 DNA: TGTGCCACCAGCAGAGTGACAGTGAGCAATCAGCCCCAGCATTTT
clone size: .; J gene: TRBJ1-4; D gene: .; V gene: TRBV4-3; CDR3 protein: CASSQLDRKNEKLFF; CDR3 DNA: TGCGCCAGCAGCCAGCTAGACAGAAAGAATGAAAAACTGTTTTTT
clone size: .; J gene: TRBJ2-1; D gene: TRBD1; V gene: TRBV11-3; CDR3 protein: CASSPYRGGNEQFF; CDR3 DNA: TGTGCCAGCAGCCCTTACAGGGGTGGTAATGAGCAGTTCTTC
clone size: .; J gene: TRBJ1-1; D gene: .; V gene: TRBV5-4; CDR3 protein: CASSSGGTDTEAFF; CDR3 DNA: TGTGCCAGCAGCTCCGGAGGTACGGACACTGAAGCTTTCTTT
clone size: once; J gene: TRBJ1-5; D gene: .; V gene: TRBV19; CDR3 protein: CASSIDFNQPQHF; CDR3 DNA: TGTGCCAGTAGTATAGACTTCAATCAGCCCCAGCATTTT
clone size: .; J gene: TRBJ2-3; D gene: .; V gene: TRBV7-2; CDR3 protein: CASSLGVRGADTQYF; CDR3 DNA: TGTGCCAGCAGCTTAGGTGTCAGGGGGGCAGATACGCAGTATTTT
clone size: .; J gene: TRBJ1-2; D gene: .; V gene: TRBV9; CDR3 protein: CASSGGDGYTF; CDR3 DNA: TGTGCCAGCAGCGGAGGCGATGGCTACACCTTC
clone size: few; J gene: TRBJ1-2; D gene: TRBD1; V gene: TRBV5-6; CDR3 protein: CASSPGQAYGYTF; CDR3 DNA: TGTGCCAGCAGCCCGGGACAGGCTTATGGCTACACCTTC
clone size: .; J gene: TRBJ2-1; D gene: TRBD1; V gene: TRBV2; CDR3 protein: CASSETGGLNEQFF; CDR3 DNA: TGTGCCAGCAGTGAGACAGGGGGTCTCAATGAGCAGTTCTTC
clone size: .; J gene: TRBJ2-3; D gene: TRBD2; V gene: TRBV2; CDR3 protein: CASSEGLAGTDTQYF; CDR3 DNA: TGTGCCAGCAGCGAAGGACTAGCGGGCACAGATACGCAGTATTTT
clone size: .; J gene: TRBJ2-1; D gene: .; V gene: TRBV27; CDR3 protein: CASSPRTEDNEQFF; CDR3 DNA: TGTGCCAGCAGTCCCCGGACAGAGGACAATGAGCAGTTCTTC
clone size: .; J gene: TRBJ2-7; D gene: TRBD1; V gene: TRBV6-5; CDR3 protein: CASSYGTGAYEQYF; CDR3 DNA: TGTGCCAGCAGTTACGGGACAGGGGCCTACGAGCAGTACTTC